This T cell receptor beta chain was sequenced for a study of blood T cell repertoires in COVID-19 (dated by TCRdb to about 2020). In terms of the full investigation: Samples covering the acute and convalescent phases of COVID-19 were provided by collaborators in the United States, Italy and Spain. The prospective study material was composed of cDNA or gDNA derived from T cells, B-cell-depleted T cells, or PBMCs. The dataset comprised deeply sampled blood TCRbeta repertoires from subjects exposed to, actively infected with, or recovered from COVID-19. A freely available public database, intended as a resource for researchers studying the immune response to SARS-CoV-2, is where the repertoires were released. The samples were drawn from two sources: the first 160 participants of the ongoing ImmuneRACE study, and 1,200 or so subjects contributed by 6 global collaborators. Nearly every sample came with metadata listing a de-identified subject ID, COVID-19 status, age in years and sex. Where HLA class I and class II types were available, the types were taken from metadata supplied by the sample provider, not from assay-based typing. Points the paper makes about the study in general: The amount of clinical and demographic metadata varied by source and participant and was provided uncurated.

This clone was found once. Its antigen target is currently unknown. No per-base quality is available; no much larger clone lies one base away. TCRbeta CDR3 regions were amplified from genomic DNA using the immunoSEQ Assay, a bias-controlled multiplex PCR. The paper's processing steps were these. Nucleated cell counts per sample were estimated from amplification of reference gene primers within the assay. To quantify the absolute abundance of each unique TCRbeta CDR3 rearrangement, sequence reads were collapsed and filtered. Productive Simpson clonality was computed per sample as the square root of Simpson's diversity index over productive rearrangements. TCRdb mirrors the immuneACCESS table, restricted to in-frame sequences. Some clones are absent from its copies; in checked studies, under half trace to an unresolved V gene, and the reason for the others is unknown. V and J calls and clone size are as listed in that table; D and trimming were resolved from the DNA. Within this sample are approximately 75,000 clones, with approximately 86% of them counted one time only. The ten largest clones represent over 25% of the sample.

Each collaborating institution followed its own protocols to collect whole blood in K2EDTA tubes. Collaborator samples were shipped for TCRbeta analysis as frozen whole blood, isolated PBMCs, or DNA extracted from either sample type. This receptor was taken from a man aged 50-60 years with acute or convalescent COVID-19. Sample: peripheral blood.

The CDR3 has the sequence CASSFAGLSNSPLHF. DNA sequence: TGTGCCAGCAGCTTTGCCGGACTCTCTAATTCACCCCTCCACTTT. The V and J genes are TRBV5-5 and TRBJ1-6, with the D gene too uncertain to name. The germline V gene (reference sequence) gives CDR1 as SGHKS and CDR2 as YYEKEE. Measured from the cysteine to the phenylalanine, the CDR3 is 15 residues long. Solely the CDR3 DNA is kept, with 45 bases framed from the first base. Cut back by 2 bases and 6 bases, the V and J ends lie 12 bases apart. The full variable domain, completed from the reference TRBV5-5 and TRBJ1-6 proteins outside the CDR3, reads DAGVTQSPTHLIKTRGQQVTLRCSPISGHKSVSWYQQVLGQGPQFIFQYYEKEERGRGNFPDRFSARQFPNYSSELNVNALLLGDSALYLCASSFAGLSNSPLHFGNGTRLTVT.